The text below deals with one T cell receptor (beta chain). As yet, its antigen is unknown. Donors, healthy HIV-negative adults, lacked recent acute infections or vaccinations. Here immunoSEQ multiplex PCR was the method, and the copy in TCRdb shows in-frame clones only, minus some. The sample has about 380,000 clones, about 97% seen once. The data originate from a study of shared clonotypes between healthy human individuals. Findings and limits, study-wide: The authors expected sequencing depth to affect clonotype sharing among donors. Naive subsets, compared against memory subsets, generally had larger estimated richness values.

Trimming took off 1 base at V and 3 bases at J, with 13 bases between the two ends. The CDR3 is made up of 16 amino acids. The germline CDR1 and CDR2 sequences are SGHAT and FQNNGV. The receptor was derived from a man in his thirties or forties in good health. Sequencing was carried out using memory CD8+ T cells sorted from blood. Stated subset: CD45RO+ cells pooled with CCR7-negative TemRA cells. The J gene is TRBJ2-4, the V gene TRBV11-2; tentative D call: TRBD2 (7 bases). The CDR3 loop is CASSLVRGRDKNIQYF. The CDR3 nucleotides are TGTGCCAGCAGCTTAGTAAGGGGGAGGGACAAAAACATTCAGTACTTC.